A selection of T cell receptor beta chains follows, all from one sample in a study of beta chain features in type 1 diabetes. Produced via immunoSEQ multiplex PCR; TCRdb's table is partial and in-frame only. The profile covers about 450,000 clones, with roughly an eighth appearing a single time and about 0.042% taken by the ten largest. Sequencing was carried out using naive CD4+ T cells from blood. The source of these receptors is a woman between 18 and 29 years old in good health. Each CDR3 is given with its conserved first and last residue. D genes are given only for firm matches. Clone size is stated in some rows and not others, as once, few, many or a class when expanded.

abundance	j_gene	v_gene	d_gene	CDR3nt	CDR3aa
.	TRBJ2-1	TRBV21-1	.	TGTGCCAGCAGCAAAGAAAGGGTGAAGCGGACTAGGTTTGAGCAGTTCTTC	CASSKERVKRTRFEQFF
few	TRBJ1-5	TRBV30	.	TGTGCCTGGAATCACCAGGGCTCTACTGGTCAGCCCCAGCATTTT	CAWNHQGSTGQPQHF
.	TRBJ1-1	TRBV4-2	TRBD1	TGTGCCAGCAGCCAAGGGGACAGGGGTGTAACTGAAGCTTTCTTT	CASSQGDRGVTEAFF
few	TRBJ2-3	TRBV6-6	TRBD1	TGTGCCAGCAGCCGCTTGGAGGACAGGGATGTCCTTGGGTCGTATTTT	CASSRLEDRDVLGSYF
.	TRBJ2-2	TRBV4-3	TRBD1	TGCGCCAGCAGCCGACAGGGAAGTACCGGGGAGCTGTTTTTT	CASSRQGSTGELFF
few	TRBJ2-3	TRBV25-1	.	TGTGCCAGCAGTGCTTTATACAGCGATACGCAGTATTTT	CASSALYSDTQYF
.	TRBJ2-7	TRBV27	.	TGTGCCAGCTGGGGGGCTAGCCGAGTACGGCAGTACTTC	CASWGASRVRQYF
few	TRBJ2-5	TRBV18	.	TGTGCCAGCTCATCCTCGAGCGGACAAGAGACCCAGTACTTC	CASSSSSGQETQYF
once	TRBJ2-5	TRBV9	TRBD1	TGTGCCAGCAGCGTATGGACAGGCGACCAAGAGACCCAGTACTTC	CASSVWTGDQETQYF
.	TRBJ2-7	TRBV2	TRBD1	TGTGCCAGCAGGTGGACAGGGGGAGGGTACGAGCAGTACTTC	CASRWTGGGYEQYF
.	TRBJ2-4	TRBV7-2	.	TGTGCCAGCAGCTTAAGCCTAGCCAAAAACATTCAGTACTTC	CASSLSLAKNIQYF
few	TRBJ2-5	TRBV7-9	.	TGTGCCAGCAGCTTAGGTGTCAGCCAAGAGACCCAGTACTTC	CASSLGVSQETQYF
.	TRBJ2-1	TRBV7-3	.	TGTGCCAGCAGCCTGCTTCCGGGAGATAGTTACAATGAGCAGTTCTTC	CASSLLPGDSYNEQFF
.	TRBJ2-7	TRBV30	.	TGTGCCTGGAGTGGGGACTACGAGCAGTACTTC	CAWSGDYEQYF
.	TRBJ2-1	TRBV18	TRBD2	TGTGCCAGCTCCGGTACTAGCGGGCCTAGCTCCTACAATGAGCAGTTCTTC	CASSGTSGPSSYNEQFF
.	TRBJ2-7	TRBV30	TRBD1	TGTGCCTCAACCAAAACAGGGGAATATCGACTTTTGTACGAGCAGTACTTC	CASTKTGEYRLLYEQYF
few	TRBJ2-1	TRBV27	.	TGTGCCAGCAGGGGAACAGGGAGGGGCAATGAGCAGTTCTTC	CASRGTGRGNEQFF
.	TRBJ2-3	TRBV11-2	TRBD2	TGTGCCAGCATCATGGGAGGGACAGATACGCAGTATTTT	CASIMGGTDTQYF
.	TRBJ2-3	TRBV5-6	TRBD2	TGTGCCAGCAGCTTGGTTGCGGGGGGCCGAGATACGCAGTATTTT	CASSLVAGGRDTQYF
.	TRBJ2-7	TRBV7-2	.	TGTGCCAGCAGCCAACCGCTCGTAGCGGACTTGTACGAGCAGTACTTC	CASSQPLVADLYEQYF
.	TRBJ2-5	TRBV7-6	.	TGTGCCAGCAGCTTGATCCAGCTAAAAGAGACCCAGTACTTC	CASSLIQLKETQYF
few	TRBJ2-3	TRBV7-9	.	TGTGCCAGCAGTTCGCGTGTGCGAGATAGCACAGATACGCAGTATTTT	CASSSRVRDSTDTQYF
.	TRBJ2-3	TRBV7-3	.	TGTGCCAGCAGCCCTAACCCCCCATCGCAGTATTTT	CASSPNPPSQYF
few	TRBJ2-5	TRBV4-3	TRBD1	TGCGCCAGCAGCCAAGATTGGATAGGGACAGGGGGCGGTGAGACCCAGTACTTC	CASSQDWIGTGGGETQYF
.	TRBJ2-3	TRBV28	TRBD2	TGTGCCAGCAGTAAACCGGGACTAGAGGGAACAGATACGCAGTATTTT	CASSKPGLEGTDTQYF
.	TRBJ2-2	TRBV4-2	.	TGTGCCAGCAGCCAAGAGGGGCAGGCCGGGGAGCTGTTTTTT	CASSQEGQAGELFF
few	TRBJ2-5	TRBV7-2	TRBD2	TGTGCCAGCAGCCGGTCGATAGGCGGGGGAGCCTTGGAGACCCAGTACTTC	CASSRSIGGGALETQYF
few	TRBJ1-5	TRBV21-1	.	TGTGCCAGCAGCAAAGTACAGGCACAAAATAGCAATCAGCCCCAGCATTTT	CASSKVQAQNSNQPQHF